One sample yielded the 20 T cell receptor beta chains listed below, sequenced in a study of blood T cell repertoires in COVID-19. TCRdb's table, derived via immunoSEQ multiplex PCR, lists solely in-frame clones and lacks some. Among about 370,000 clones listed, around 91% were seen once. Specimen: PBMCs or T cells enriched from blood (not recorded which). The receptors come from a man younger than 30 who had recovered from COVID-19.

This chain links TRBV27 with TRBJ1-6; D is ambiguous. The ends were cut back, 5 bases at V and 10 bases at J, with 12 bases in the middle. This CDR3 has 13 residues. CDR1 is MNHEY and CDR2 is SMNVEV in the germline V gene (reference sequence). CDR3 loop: CASSRVQKSPLHF. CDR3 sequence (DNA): TGTGCCAGCAGTCGCGTACAGAAATCACCCCTCCACTTT.

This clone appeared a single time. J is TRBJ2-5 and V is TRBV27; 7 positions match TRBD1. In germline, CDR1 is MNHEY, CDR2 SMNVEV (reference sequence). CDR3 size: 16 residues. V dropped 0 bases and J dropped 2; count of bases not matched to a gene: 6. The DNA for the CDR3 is TGTGCCAGCAGTTTATCGTGGGACAGCAATCAAGAGACCCAGTACTTC. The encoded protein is CASSLSWDSNQETQYF.

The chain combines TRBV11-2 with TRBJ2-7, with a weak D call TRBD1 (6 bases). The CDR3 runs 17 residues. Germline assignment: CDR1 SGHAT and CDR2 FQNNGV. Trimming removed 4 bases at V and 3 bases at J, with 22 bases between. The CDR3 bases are TGTGCCAGCAGCTCGTCAACAGGGCCCAGGATCCGCTACGAGCAGTACTTC. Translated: CASSSSTGPRIRYEQYF. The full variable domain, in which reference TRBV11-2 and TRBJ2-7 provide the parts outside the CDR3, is EAGVAQSPRYKIIEKRQSVAFWCNPISGHATLYWYQQILGQGPKLLIQFQNNGVVDDSQLPKDRFSAERLKGVDSTLKIQPAKLEDSAVYLCASSSSTGPRIRYEQYFGPGTRLTVT.

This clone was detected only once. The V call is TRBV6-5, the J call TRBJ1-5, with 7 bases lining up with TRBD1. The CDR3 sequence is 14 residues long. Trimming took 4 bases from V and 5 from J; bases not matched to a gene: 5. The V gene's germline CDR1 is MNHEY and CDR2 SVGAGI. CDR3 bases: TGTGCCAGCAGTTTAACAGGGGACCATCAGCCCCAGCATTTT. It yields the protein CASSLTGDHQPQHF.

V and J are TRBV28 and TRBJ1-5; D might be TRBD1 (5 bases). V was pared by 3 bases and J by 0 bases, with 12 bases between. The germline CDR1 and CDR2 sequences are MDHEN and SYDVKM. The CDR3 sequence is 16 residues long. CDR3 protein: CASSLSRVGSNQPQHF. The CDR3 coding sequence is TGTGCCAGCAGTTTGTCCAGGGTGGGTAGCAATCAGCCCCAGCATTTT.

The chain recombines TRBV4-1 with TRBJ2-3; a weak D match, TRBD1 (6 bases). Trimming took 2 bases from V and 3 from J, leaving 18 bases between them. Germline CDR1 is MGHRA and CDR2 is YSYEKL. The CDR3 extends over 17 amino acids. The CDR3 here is CASSQPTQGRRTDTQYF. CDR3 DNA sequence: TGCGCCAGCAGCCAACCGACACAGGGTCGGAGGACAGATACGCAGTATTTT.

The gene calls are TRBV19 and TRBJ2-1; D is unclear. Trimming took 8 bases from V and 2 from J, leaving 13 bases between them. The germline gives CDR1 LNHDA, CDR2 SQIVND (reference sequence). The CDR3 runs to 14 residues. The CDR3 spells CASGAVLTYNEQFF. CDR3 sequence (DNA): TGTGCCAGTGGAGCCGTACTAACCTACAATGAGCAGTTCTTC.

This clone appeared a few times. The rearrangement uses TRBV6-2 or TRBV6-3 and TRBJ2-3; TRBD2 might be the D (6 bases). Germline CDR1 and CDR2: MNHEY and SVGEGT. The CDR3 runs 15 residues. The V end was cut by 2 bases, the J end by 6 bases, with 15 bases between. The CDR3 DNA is TGTGCCAGCAGTTACGGGGGAGGAAATATGGATACGCAGTATTTT. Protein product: CASSYGGGNMDTQYF.

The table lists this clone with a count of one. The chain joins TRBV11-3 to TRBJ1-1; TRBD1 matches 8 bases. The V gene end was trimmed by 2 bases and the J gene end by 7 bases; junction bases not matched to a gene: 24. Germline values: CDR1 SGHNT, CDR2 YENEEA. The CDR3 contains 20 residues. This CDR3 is CASSLPVIWNPGGLVSEAFF. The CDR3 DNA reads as TGTGCCAGCAGCTTACCCGTTATTTGGAACCCAGGGGGCCTGGTAAGTGAAGCTTTCTTT.

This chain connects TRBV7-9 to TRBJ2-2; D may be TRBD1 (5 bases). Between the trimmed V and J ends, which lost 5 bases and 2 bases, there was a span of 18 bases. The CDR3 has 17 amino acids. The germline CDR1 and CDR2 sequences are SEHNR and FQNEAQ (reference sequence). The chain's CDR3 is CASSPFGAGPNTGELFF. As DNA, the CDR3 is TGTGCCAGCAGCCCCTTTGGGGCAGGGCCCAACACCGGGGAGCTGTTTTTT.

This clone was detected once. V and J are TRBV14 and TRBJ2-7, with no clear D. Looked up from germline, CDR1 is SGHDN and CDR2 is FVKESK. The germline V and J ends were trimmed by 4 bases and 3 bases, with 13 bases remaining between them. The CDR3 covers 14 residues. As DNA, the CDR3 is TGTGCCAGCAGCCCGCTAGAGAAAAACTACGAGCAGTACTTC. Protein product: CASSPLEKNYEQYF.

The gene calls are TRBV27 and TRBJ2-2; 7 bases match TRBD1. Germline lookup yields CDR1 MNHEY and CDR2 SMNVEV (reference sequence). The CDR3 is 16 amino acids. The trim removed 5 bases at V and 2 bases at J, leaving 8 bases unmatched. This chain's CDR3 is CASSKPGQINTGELFF. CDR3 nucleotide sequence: TGTGCCAGCAGTAAGCCGGGACAGATAAACACCGGGGAGCTGTTTTTT.

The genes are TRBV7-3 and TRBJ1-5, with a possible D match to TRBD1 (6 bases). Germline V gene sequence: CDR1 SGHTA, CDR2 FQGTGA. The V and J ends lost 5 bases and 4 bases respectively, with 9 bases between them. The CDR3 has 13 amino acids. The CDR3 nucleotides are TGTGCCAGCAGCCCAGGGGTGAATCAGCCCCAGCATTTT. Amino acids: CASSPGVNQPQHF.

CDR3: CASSQGRTEKAFF. In DNA, the CDR3 is TGTGCCAGCAGCCAGGGGAGGACGGAGAAAGCTTTCTTT. The V gene is TRBV4-2, the J gene TRBJ1-1; D call uncertain. Germline values: CDR1 LGHNA, CDR2 YNFKEQ. The CDR3 is 13 amino acids. V lost 3 bases and J lost 9, with 14 bases in between.

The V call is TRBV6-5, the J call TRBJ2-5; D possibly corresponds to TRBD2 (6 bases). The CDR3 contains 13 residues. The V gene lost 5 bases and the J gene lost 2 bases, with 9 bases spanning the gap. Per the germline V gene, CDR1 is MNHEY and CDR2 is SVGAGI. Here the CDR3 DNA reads TGTGCCAGCAGTCCACGGGGGCAAGAGACCCAGTACTTC. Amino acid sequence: CASSPRGQETQYF.

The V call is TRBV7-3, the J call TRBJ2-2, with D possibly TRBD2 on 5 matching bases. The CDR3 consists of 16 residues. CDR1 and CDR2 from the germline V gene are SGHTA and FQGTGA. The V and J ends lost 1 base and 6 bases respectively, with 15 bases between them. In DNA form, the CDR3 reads TGTGCCAGCAGCTTAAATCCGGGAAGGCATGCCGGGGAGCTGTTTTTT. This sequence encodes CASSLNPGRHAGELFF.

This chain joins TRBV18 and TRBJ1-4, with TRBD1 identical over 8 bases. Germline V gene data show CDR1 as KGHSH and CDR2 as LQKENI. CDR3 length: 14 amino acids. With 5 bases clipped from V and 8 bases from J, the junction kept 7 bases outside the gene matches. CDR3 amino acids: CASSTGGGWEKLFF. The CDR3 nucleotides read TGTGCCAGCTCAACAGGGGGGGGCTGGGAAAAACTGTTTTTT.

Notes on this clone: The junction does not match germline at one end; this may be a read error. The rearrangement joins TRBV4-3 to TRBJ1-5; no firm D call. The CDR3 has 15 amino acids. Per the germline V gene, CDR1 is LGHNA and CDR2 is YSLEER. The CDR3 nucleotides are TGCGCCAGCAGCCAAGATCAAGGGAGATATCAACCCCAGCATTTT. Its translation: CASSQDQGRYQPQHF.

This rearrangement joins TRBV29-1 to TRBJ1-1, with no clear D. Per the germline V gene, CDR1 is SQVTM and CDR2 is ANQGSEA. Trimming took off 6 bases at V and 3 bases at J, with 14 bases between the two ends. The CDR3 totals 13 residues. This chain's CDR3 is CSVGRAADTEAFF. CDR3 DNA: TGCAGCGTCGGCCGAGCTGCGGACACTGAAGCTTTCTTT.

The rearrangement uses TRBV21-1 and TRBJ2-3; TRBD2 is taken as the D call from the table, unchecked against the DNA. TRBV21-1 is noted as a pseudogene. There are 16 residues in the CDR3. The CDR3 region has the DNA TGTGCCAGCAGCGCACTAGCGGGGGACCTCACAGATACGCAGTATTTT. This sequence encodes CASSALAGDLTDTQYF.